This T cell receptor beta chain was captured by sequencing in a study of blood T cells in healthy people across ages. This CDR3 contains 14 residues. Primed by a sample-barcoded 5' primer and a J-beta primer mix, a second PCR proceeded for 7 to 11 cycles. TCRdb redid the calling of the 5' RACE reads with MiXCR, one entry per CDR3 protein. This sample carries 780,000 or so distinct CDR3 sequences, roughly 50% of them seen once, and the ten largest clones take around 41%. The sequencing sample was made of blood. The chain couples TRBV12-3 or TRBV12-4 to TRBJ2-1, with D tentatively TRBD1 (6 bases). The DNA end lines up better with TRBJ2-7; the J call may be wrong. The clonotype originates from a man older than 75 in good health. The CDR3 DNA reads TGTGCCAGCAGACGACCGACACAGGGAAATGAGCAGTACTTC. Its protein is CASRRPTQGNEQYF.